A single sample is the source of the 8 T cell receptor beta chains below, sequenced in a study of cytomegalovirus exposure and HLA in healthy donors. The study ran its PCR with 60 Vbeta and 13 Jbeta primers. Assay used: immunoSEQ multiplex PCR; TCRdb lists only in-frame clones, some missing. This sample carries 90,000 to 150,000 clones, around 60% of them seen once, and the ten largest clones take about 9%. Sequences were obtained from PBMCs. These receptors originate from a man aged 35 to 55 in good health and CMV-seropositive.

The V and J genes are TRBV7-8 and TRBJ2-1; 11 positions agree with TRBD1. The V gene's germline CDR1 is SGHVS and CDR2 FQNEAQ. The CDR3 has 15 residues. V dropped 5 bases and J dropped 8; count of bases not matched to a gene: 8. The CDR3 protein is CASSQRDRGSYEQFF. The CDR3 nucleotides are TGTGCCAGCAGCCAACGGGACAGGGGGTCGTATGAGCAGTTCTTC.

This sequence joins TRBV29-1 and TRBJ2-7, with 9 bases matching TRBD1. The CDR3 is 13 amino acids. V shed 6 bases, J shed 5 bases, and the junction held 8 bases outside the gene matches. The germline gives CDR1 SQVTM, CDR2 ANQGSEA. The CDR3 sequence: CSVGQGLWNEQYF. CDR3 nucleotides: TGCAGCGTAGGACAGGGGCTCTGGAACGAGCAGTACTTC.

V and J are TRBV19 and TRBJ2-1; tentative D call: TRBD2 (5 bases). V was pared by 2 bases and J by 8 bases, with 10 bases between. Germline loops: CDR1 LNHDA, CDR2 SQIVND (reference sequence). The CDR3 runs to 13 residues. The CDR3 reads CASSITGIDEQFF. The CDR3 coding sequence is TGTGCCAGTAGTATAACGGGGATCGATGAGCAGTTCTTC.

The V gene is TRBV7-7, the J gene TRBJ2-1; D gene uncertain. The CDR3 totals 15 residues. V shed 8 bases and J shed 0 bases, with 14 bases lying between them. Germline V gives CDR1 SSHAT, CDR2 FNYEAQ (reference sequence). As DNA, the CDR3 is TGTGCCAGCTCCCCTCGAAGGAGCTCCTACAATGAGCAGTTCTTC. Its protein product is CASSPRRSSYNEQFF.

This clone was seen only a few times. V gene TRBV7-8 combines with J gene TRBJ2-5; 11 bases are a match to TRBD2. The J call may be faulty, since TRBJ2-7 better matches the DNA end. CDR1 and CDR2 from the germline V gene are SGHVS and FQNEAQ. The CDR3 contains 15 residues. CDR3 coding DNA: TGTGCCAGCAGCTCGACTAGCGGGAACTCCTACGAGCAGTACTTC. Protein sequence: CASSSTSGNSYEQYF.

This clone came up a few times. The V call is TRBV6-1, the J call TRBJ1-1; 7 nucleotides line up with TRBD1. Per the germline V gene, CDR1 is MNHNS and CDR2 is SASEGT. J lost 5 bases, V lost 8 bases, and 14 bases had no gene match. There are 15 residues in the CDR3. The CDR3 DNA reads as TGTGCCAGCCCAAACCCCCAGGGGGTTGGTACTGAAGCTTTCTTT. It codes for CASPNPQGVGTEAFF.

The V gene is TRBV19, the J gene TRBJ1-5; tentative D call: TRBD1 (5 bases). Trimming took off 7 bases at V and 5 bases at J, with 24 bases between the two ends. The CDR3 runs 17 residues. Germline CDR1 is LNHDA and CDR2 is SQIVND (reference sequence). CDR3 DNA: TGTGCCAGTACCTATTCGCTCCGGGAGGGGTGGTATCAGCCCCAGCATTTT. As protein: CASTYSLREGWYQPQHF.

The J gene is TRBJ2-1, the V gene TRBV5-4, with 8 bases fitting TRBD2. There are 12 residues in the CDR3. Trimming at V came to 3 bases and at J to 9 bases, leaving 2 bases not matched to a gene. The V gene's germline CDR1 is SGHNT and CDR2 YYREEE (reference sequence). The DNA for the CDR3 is TGTGCCAGCAGCTCGGGGGGGGGTGAGCAGTTCTTC. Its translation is CASSSGGGEQFF.